These T cell receptor beta chains were read from a single sample in a study of blood T cell repertoires in COVID-19. Clones were sequenced by immunoSEQ multiplex PCR, and TCRdb holds only the in-frame ones, with some missing. The sample lists 40,000 or so clones; 75% to 90% were seen once. Sequencing was done on a sample of peripheral blood. These receptors originate from a man over 45 with active COVID-19. CDR3s include the opening cysteine and the closing phenylalanine or tryptophan. A D gene is named only where the DNA matches it firmly. Not all rows give a size; the values are once, few, many and, for expanded clones, a class.

TGTGCCAGCATGATACAGGGGGAGAATAGCGCTGAAGCTTTCTTT	CASMIQGENSAEAFF	TRBV2	TRBD1	TRBJ1-1	.
TGTGCCAGCAGTTTGGGACTAGCGGGGTACAATGAGCAGTTCTTC	CASSLGLAGYNEQFF	TRBV27	TRBD2	TRBJ2-1	.
TGTGCCAGCAGTCCAGGACAGGGGGCTTTGTCACCCCTCCACTTT	CASSPGQGALSPLHF	TRBV27	TRBD1	TRBJ1-6	.
TGTGCCTCAGGGGAAGTAGGACAGCCCCAGCATTTT	CASGEVGQPQHF	TRBV28	.	TRBJ1-5	.
TGTGCCAGCAGCTTGCAGGGCAATCAGCCCCAGCATTTT	CASSLQGNQPQHF	TRBV7-3	.	TRBJ1-5	.
TGTGCCAGCAGTTTATGGGGGGGGCGTGGTGACACTGAAGCTTTCTTT	CASSLWGGRGDTEAFF	TRBV28	.	TRBJ1-1	.
TGTGCCAGCCGGGACAGCGGCACTGAAGCTTTCTTT	CASRDSGTEAFF	TRBV12-3/TRBV12-4	TRBD1	TRBJ1-1	.
TGTGCCAGCATGGGGCACCCCTACGAGCAGTACTTC	CASMGHPYEQYF	TRBV6-5	.	TRBJ2-7	.
TGTGCCAGCAGGGCAGGGGACGCCAACGTCCTGACTTTC	CASRAGDANVLTF	TRBV12-3/TRBV12-4	.	TRBJ2-6	.
TGTGCCAGCAGTCCCGGGAGGTCGTGGGAGCTGTTTTTT	CASSPGRSWELFF	TRBV13	TRBD2	TRBJ2-2	.
TGCGCCAGCAGCCTGGACAGGGGTTACCGTGGTGAGCAGTTCTTC	CASSLDRGYRGEQFF	TRBV5-1	TRBD1	TRBJ2-1	.
TGTGCCAGCAGTCGAGGGGGGGGTGTTGTCGAGCAGTACTTC	CASSRGGGVVEQYF	TRBV7-2	.	TRBJ2-7	.
TGTGCCAGCAGCTACTATCCGGGACAGTCTAATGAAAAACTGTTTTTT	CASSYYPGQSNEKLFF	TRBV7-2	TRBD1	TRBJ1-4	.
TGTGCCAGCAGCCAAGATTGGCTAGGGGAGGGTTCCTACGAGCAGTACTTC	CASSQDWLGEGSYEQYF	TRBV3-1/TRBV3-2	TRBD2	TRBJ2-7	.
TGTGCCAGCAGCCAAGCCAACACAGATACGCAGTATTTT	CASSQANTDTQYF	TRBV14	.	TRBJ2-3	once
TGTGCCAGTAGCGAGACCCGGGTTGGGACAGGGGGCGCCTACGAGTTCTTC	CASSETRVGTGGAYEFF	TRBV19	TRBD1	TRBJ2-1	.
TGTGCCAGCAACCAAGAGGACAGCCATTCTACCCTCCACTTT	CASNQEDSHSTLHF	TRBV4-2	.	TRBJ1-6	.
TGTGCCAGCAGTAATCCGGGACTAGCGGTTCTTACCCCGAACACCGGGGAGCTGTTTTTT	CASSNPGLAVLTPNTGELFF	TRBV27	TRBD2	TRBJ2-2	.
TGTGCCAGTAGTACCGACGGTGGACAGGGGAGTGAGCAGTACTTC	CASSTDGGQGSEQYF	TRBV19	TRBD1	TRBJ2-7	.
TGTGCCAGCAGCTTCCGGGACAACAAAGGGCATGAGCAGTTCTTC	CASSFRDNKGHEQFF	TRBV7-9	.	TRBJ2-1	.
TGCGCCAGCAGCTTGGTTGGGACTATGCTCTACGAGCAGTACTTC	CASSLVGTMLYEQYF	TRBV5-1	TRBD2	TRBJ2-7	.
TGCGCCAGCAGCTTGGGACAGAACACTGAAGCTTTCTTT	CASSLGQNTEAFF	TRBV4-1	.	TRBJ1-1	.
TGTGCCAGCAGTTTAGTCCAGATCGAAAAACTGTTTTTT	CASSLVQIEKLFF	TRBV28	.	TRBJ1-4	.
TGCAGTGCTAGAGAACTCTACGAGCAGTACTTC	CSARELYEQYF	TRBV20-1	.	TRBJ2-7	.
TGCGCCAGCTCGGTCGACCAGGGGTCCTACGAGCAGTACTTC	CASSVDQGSYEQYF	TRBV10-1	.	TRBJ2-7	.
TGCGCCAGCAGCCAACAACCGGGACTAACGAACACCGGGGAGCTGTTTTTT	CASSQQPGLTNTGELFF	TRBV5-1	TRBD2	TRBJ2-2	.
TGTGCCAGCAGCCACTTAAGCTCCTACAATGAGCAGTTCTTC	CASSHLSSYNEQFF	TRBV5-5	.	TRBJ2-1	once
TGCGCCAGCAGCCAAGAGTGGGGAGCCGGGGAGCTGTTTTTT	CASSQEWGAGELFF	TRBV4-1	.	TRBJ2-2	.
TGTGCCAGCAGCTCCAGGACTAGCGGGAGGTATGAGCAGTTCTTC	CASSSRTSGRYEQFF	TRBV7-9	TRBD2	TRBJ2-1	.
TGTGCCAGCAGTTTCGGAGCCGAGGATACGCAGTATTTT	CASSFGAEDTQYF	TRBV12-3/TRBV12-4	.	TRBJ2-3	.
TGTGCCAGCAGCTCCGAGGGGGCCGAGCAGTACTTC	CASSSEGAEQYF	TRBV9	TRBD1	TRBJ2-7	once
TGCGCCAGCAGCCAAGATATTAGCGGGAGGGCCGTTACGCAGTATTTT	CASSQDISGRAVTQYF	TRBV4-3	TRBD2	TRBJ2-3	.
TGTGCCAGCAGCCCCCGGGAAGATACGCAGTATTTT	CASSPREDTQYF	TRBV21-1	.	TRBJ2-3	.
TGTGCCAGCAGCTTTACGAGTTCACCCCTCCACTTT	CASSFTSSPLHF	TRBV5-6	.	TRBJ1-6	.
TGTGCCAGCAGCCAAACGAGTCGGGGGTTTGGAGATACGCAGTATTTT	CASSQTSRGFGDTQYF	TRBV3-1/TRBV3-2	.	TRBJ2-3	.
TGTGCCAGCAGCATAAACAGGGGAAGTGAACGAGAGACCCAGTACTTC	CASSINRGSERETQYF	TRBV3-1/TRBV3-2	TRBD1	TRBJ2-5	.
TGTGCCAGCAGTGAAGGGACAGACCTAACCTACGAGCAGTACTTC	CASSEGTDLTYEQYF	TRBV6-1	.	TRBJ2-7	once
TGTGCCAGCGGGACAGGGGTCACTGGGGCCAACGTCCTGACTTTC	CASGTGVTGANVLTF	TRBV6-4	TRBD1	TRBJ2-6	few
TGTGCCAGCAGAAAGAGGGATACCGGGGAGCTGTTTTTT	CASRKRDTGELFF	TRBV9	.	TRBJ2-2	.
TGTGCCAGTAGTGTTCCGGGTGCTGGCAATCAGCCCCAGCATTTT	CASSVPGAGNQPQHF	TRBV19	.	TRBJ1-5	.
TGCGCCAGCAGGGACGACTACTACAATGAGCAGTTCTTC	CASRDDYYNEQFF	TRBV5-1	.	TRBJ2-1	.
TGTGCCAGCAGCCTAACAGGGGGTGTCCCCTACGAGCAGTACTTC	CASSLTGGVPYEQYF	TRBV27	TRBD1	TRBJ2-7	.